This entry describes one T cell receptor (beta chain). As processed by the authors: By means of reference gene primer amplification, nucleated cell counts were estimated. Sequencing used immunoSEQ multiplex PCR; TCRdb keeps in-frame clones, though not all of them. The V and J calls and the clone size are those of that table, but D and trimming were determined from the DNA. The top ten hold 4% to 5.5% of the sample, which has 100,000 to 140,000 clones, over 60% seen once. This sample was included in a study of blood T cell repertoires in COVID-19. Study background: Samples came from the United States, Italy and Spain, spanning acute and convalescent COVID-19. T cells, B-cell-depleted T cells, or PBMCs supplied cDNA or gDNA.

The V segment lost 4 bases and the J segment 2 bases; nucleotides outside the gene matches: 7. Germline-derived CDR1 and CDR2 are SGHVS and FNYEAQ. The CDR3 runs to 16 residues. This TCR was recovered from a man between 65 and 80 years old with acute or convalescent COVID-19. The sequenced sample consisted of peripheral blood. The chain employs TRBV7-6 and TRBJ1-4, with 7 bases lining up with TRBD1. The CDR3 sequence: CASSYSQGVTNEKLFF. CDR3 sequence (DNA): TGTGCCAGCAGCTACTCCCAGGGGGTGACTAATGAAAAACTGTTTTTT.